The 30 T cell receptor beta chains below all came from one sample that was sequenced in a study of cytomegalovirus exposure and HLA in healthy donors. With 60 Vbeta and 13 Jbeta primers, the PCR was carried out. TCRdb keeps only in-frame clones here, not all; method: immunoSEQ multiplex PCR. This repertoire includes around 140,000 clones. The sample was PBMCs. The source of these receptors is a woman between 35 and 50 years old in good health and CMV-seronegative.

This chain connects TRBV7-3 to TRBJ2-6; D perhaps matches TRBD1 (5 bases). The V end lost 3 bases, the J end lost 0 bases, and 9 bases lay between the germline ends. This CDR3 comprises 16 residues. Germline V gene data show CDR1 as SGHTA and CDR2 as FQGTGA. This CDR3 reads CASSFKQGSGANVLTF. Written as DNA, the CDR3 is TGTGCCAGCAGCTTCAAGCAGGGCTCTGGGGCCAACGTCCTGACTTTC.

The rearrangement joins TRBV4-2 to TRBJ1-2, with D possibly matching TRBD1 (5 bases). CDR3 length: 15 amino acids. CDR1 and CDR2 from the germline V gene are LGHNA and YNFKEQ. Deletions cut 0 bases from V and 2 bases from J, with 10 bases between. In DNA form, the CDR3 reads TGTGCCAGCAGCCAAGATGGGGCAGGGAACTATGGCTACACCTTC. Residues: CASSQDGAGNYGYTF.

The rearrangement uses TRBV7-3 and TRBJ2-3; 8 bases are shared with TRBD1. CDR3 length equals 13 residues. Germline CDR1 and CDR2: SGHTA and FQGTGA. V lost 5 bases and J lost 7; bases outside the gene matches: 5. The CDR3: CASSLDRENTQYF. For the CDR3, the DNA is TGTGCCAGCAGCCTGGACAGGGAAAATACGCAGTATTTT. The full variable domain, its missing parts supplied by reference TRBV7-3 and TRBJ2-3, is GAGVSQTPSNKVTEKGKYVELRCDPISGHTALYWYRQSLGQGPEFLIYFQGTGAADDSGLPNDRFFAVRPEGSVSTLKIQRTERGDSAVYLCASSLDRENTQYFGPGTRLTVL.

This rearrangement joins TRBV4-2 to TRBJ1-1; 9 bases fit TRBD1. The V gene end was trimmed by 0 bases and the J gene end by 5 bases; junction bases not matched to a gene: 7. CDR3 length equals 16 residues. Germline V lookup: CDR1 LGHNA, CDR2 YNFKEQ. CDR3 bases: TGTGCCAGCAGCCAAGATGGGCCTGGGACAGGGACTGAAGCTTTCTTT. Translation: CASSQDGPGTGTEAFF.

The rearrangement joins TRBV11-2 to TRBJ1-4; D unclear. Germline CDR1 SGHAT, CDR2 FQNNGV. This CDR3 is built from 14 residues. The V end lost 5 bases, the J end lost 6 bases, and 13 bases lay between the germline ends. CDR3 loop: CASSLGGSHEKLFF. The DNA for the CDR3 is TGTGCCAGCAGCCTCGGTGGGAGCCATGAAAAACTGTTTTTT.

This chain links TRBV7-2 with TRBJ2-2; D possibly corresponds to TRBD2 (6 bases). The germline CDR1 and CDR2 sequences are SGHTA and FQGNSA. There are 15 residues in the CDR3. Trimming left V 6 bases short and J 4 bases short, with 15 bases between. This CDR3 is CASRLGGPSTGELFF. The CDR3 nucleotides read TGTGCCAGCAGACTCGGAGGGCCGAGCACCGGGGAGCTGTTTTTT.

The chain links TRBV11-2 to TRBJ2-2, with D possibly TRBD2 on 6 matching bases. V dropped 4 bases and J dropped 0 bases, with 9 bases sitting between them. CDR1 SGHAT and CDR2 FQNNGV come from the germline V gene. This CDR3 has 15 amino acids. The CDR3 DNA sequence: TGTGCCAGCAGCTCCTGGGAGGCGAACACCGGGGAGCTGTTTTTT. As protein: CASSSWEANTGELFF.

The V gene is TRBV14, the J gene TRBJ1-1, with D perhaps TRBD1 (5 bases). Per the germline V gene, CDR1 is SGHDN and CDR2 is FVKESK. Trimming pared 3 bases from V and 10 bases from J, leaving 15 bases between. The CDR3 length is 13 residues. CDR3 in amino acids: CASSQAKAQGAFF. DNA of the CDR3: TGTGCCAGCAGCCAGGCCAAGGCGCAGGGAGCTTTCTTT.

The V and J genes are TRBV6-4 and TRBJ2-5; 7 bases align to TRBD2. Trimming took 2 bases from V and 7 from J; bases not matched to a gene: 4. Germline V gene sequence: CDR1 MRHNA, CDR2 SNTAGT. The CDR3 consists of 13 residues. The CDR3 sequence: CASSDNGGGTQYF. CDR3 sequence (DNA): TGTGCCAGCAGTGACAATGGGGGGGGGACCCAGTACTTC.

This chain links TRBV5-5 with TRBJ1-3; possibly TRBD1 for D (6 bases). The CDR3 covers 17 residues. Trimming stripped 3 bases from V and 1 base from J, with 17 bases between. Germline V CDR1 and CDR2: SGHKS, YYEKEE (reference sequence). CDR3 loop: CASSSPTGWGSGNTIYF. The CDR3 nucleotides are TGTGCCAGCAGCTCTCCTACAGGGTGGGGGTCTGGAAACACCATATATTTT.

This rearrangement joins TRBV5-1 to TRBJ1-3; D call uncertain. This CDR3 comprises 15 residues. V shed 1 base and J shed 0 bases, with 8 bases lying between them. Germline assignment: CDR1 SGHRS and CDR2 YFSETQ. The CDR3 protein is CASSLSPDSGNTIYF. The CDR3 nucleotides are TGCGCCAGCAGCTTGTCGCCAGACTCTGGAAACACCATATATTTT.

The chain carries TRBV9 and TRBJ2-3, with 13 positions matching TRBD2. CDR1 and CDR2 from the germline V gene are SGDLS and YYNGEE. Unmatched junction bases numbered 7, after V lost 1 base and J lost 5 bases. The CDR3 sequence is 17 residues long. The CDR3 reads CASSVSTSGGAKDTQYF. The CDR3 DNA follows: TGTGCCAGCAGCGTAAGCACTAGCGGGGGGGCCAAAGATACGCAGTATTTT.

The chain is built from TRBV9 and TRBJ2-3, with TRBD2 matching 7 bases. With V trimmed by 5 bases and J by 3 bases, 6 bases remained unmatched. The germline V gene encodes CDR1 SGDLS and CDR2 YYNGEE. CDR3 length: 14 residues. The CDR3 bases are TGTGCCAGCAGGCGGGGGAGCGGGACAGATACGCAGTATTTT. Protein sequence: CASRRGSGTDTQYF.

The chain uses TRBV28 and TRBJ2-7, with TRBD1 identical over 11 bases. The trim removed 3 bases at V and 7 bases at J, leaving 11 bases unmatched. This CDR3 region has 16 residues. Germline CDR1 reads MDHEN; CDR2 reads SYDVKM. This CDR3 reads CASSLVGTGGSGEQYV. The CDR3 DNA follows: TGTGCCAGCAGTTTGGTAGGGACAGGGGGATCTGGGGAGCAGTACGTC.

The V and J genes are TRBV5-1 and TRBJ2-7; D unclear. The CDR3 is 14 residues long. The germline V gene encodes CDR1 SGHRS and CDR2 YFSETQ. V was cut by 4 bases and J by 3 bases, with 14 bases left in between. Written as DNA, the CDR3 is TGCGCCAGCAGCCCTGACGCCTGGGGCTACGAGCAGTACGTC. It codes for CASSPDAWGYEQYV.

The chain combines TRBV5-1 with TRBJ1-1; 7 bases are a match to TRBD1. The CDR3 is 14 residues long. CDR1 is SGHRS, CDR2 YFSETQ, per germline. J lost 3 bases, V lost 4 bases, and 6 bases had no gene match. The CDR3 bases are TGCGCCAGCAGCCTAGGACAGGTCCACACTGAAGCTTTCTTT. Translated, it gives CASSLGQVHTEAFF. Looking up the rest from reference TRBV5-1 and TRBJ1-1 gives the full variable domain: KAGVTQTPRYLIKTRGQQVTLSCSPISGHRSVSWYQQTPGQGLQFLFEYFSETQRNKGNFPGRFSGRQFSNSRSEMNVSTLELGDSALYLCASSLGQVHTEAFFGQGTRLTVV.

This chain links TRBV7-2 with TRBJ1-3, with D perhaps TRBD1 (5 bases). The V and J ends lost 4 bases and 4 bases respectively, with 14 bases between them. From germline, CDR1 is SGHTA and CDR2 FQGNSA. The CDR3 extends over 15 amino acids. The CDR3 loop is CASSYQGWGGNTIYF. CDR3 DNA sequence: TGTGCCAGCAGCTACCAGGGTTGGGGAGGAAACACCATATATTTT.

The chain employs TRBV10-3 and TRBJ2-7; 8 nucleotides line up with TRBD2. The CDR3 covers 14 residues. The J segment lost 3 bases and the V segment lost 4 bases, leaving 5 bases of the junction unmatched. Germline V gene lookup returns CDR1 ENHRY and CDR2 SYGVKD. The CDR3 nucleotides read TGTGCCATCAGTGCAGCGGGGGCGAGCTACGAGCAGTACTTC. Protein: CAISAAGASYEQYF.

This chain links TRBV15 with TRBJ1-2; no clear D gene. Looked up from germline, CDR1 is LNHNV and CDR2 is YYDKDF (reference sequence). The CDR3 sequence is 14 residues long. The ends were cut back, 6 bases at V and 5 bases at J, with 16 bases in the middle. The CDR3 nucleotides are TGTGCCACCAGTCGTGGTATGAGTACTTATGGCTACACCTTC. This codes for CATSRGMSTYGYTF.

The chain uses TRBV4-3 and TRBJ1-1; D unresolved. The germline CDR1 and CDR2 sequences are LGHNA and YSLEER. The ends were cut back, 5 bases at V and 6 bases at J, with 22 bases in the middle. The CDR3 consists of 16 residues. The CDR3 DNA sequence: TGCGCCAGCAGCTTTACGTCAATAGGAGAGGTACCTGAAGCTTTCTTT. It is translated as CASSFTSIGEVPEAFF.

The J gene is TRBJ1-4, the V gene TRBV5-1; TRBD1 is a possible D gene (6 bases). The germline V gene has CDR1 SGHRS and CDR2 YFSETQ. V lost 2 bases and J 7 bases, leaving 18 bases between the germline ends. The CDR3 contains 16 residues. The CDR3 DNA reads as TGCGCCAGCAGCTTTTTGGGGTATACAGGGACTGAAAAACTGTTTTTT. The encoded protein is CASSFLGYTGTEKLFF.

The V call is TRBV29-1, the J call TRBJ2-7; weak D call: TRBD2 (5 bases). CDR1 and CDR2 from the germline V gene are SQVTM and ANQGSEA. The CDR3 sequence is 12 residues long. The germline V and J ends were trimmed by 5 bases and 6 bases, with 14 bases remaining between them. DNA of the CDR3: TGCAGCGTTTATGCGGGTCTAGGCGAGCAGTACTTC. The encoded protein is CSVYAGLGEQYF.

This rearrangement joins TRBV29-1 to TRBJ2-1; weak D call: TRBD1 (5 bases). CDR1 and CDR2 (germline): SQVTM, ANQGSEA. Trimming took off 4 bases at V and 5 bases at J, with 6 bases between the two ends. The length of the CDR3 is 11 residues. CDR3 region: CSVARDNEQFF. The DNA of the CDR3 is TGCAGCGTTGCCAGGGACAATGAGCAGTTCTTC.

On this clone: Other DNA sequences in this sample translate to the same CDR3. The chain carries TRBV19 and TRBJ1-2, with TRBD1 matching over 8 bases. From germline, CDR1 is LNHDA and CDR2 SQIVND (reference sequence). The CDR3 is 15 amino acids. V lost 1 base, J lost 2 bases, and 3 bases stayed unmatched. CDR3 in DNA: TGTGCCAGTAGTATAGGCGGACAGGGAAACTATGGCTACACCTTC. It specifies CASSIGGQGNYGYTF.

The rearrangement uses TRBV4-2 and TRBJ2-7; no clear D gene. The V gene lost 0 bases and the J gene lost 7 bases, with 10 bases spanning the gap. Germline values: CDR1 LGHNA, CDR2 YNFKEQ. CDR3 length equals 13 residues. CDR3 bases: TGTGCCAGCAGCCAAGAAAACATGCCGGAGCAGTACTTC. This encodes CASSQENMPEQYF.

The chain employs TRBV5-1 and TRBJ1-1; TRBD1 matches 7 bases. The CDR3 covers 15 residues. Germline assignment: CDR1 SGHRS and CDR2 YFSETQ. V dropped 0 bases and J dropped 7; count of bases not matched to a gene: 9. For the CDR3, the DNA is TGCGCCAGCAGCTTGGGAGGAACAGGGGTCGATGAAGCTTTCTTT. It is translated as CASSLGGTGVDEAFF.

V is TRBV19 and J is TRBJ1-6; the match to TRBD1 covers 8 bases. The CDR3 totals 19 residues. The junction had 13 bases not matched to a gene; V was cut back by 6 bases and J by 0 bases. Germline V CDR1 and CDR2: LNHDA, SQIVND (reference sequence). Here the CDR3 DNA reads TGTGCCAGTAGGACAGGGGTGACCGGGATCAGCTCCTATAATTCACCCCTCCACTTT. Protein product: CASRTGVTGISSYNSPLHF.

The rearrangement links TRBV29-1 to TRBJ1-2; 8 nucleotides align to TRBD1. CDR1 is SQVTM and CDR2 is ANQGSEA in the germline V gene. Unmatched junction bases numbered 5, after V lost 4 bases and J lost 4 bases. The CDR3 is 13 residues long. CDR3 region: CSVGTGGLYGYTF. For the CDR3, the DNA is TGCAGCGTTGGCACAGGGGGACTCTATGGCTACACCTTC. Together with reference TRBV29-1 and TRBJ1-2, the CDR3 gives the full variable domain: SAVISQKPSRDICQRGTSLTIQCQVDSQVTMMFWYRQQPGQSLTLIATANQGSEATYESGFVIDKFPISRPNLTFSTLTVSNMSPEDSSIYLCSVGTGGLYGYTFGSGTRLTVV.

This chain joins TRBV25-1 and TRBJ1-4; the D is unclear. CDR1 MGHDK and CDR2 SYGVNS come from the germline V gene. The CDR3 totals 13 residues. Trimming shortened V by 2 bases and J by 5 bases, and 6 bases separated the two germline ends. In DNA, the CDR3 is TGTGCCAGCAGTGAACGGGAGAATGAAAAACTGTTTTTT. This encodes CASSERENEKLFF.

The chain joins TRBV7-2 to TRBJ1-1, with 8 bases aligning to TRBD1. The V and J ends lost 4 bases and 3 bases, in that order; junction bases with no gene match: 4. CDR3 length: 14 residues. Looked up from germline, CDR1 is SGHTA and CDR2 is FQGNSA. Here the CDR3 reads CASSSGQVYTEAFF. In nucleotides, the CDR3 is TGTGCCAGCAGCTCGGGACAGGTCTACACTGAAGCTTTCTTT.